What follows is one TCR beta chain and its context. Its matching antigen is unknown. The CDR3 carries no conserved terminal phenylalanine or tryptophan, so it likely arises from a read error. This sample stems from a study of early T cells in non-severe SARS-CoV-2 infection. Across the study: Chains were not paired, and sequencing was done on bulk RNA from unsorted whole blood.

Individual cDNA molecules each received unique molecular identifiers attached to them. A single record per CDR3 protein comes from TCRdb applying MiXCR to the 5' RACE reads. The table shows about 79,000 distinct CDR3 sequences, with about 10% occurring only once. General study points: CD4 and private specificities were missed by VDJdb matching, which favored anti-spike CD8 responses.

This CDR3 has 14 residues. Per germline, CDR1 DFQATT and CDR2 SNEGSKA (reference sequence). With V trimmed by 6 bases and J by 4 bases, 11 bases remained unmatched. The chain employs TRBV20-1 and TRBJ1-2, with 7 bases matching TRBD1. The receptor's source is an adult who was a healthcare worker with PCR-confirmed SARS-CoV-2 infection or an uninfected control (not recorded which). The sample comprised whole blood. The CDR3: CSADPDRVGYGYTI. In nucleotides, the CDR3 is TGCAGTGCAGATCCCGACAGGGTCGGCTATGGCTACACCATC.